This entry features one T cell receptor (beta chain) sequence. This clonotype was observed a few times. Its antigen is unknown. Base qualities are not recorded, but no much larger clone differs from it by a single base. The sample is drawn from a study of response to subunit inactivated influenza vaccine (dated by TCRdb to the late 2010s). With regard to the full study: To follow how T cells responded to a trivalent subunit inactivated influenza vaccine, the researchers relied on deep quantitative profiling of the T cell receptor repertoire. Study-wide findings and limitations: The authors proposed that each seasonal influenza vaccination may bring in only a limited number of new T cells.

There are 15 amino acids in the CDR3, from cysteine to phenylalanine inclusive. The retained sequence is limited to the CDR3, 45 bases, with the frame set at the first base. The germline V gene (reference sequence) specifies SGHKS as CDR1 and YYEKEE as CDR2. Relative to germline, V is 0 bases shorter and J is 2 bases shorter, with 11 bases between their ends. Libraries were made using RT-PCR. The listed sequencing device is Illumina HiSeq 2500. TCRdb reran the public reads through fastp at Q25 and MiXCR, keeping productive beta chains. Records with the same CDR3 protein are collapsed into one entry carrying the most frequent genes and DNA. This sample lists about 620,000 distinct CDR3 sequences; over 9% were detected once. The ten largest account for 9.5% to 11% of the sample. These records were also assigned to another study, of T cells expressing NK-cell markers. The second publication reports: The TCR beta cDNA libraries were made using 5'RACE template switching, a step that added both a universal primer site and unique molecular identifiers. Three sorted T-cell subsets (CD3+CD56+NKG2C+, CD3+CD56+NKG2C- and CD3+CD56-NKG2C+) from about 8 donors had their TCR beta-chain repertoires profiled. Among the eight sequenced donors, seven were HCMV-seropositive and one was HCMV-seronegative. In several experiments an anti-gammadeltaTCR antibody was added to restrict sorting to alphabetaTCR-expressing T cells. In over 5 donors, the dominant CD3+CD56+NKG2C+ clonotypes were among the top 10 CD8+ clonotypes and accounted for roughly 1.0-8% of CD8+ T cells. Those dominant clonotypes were again the most abundant among CD3+CD56-NKG2C+ cells in a few donors, at about 25-60.1%. Whether the expanded NKG2C-expressing T cell clones were specific for HCMV antigens remained unclear. The study sequenced eight donors, all healthy volunteers chosen at random: three men and five women. HCMV-specific IgG was detected in serum with a commercial ELISA kit to determine HCMV serostatus. Ficoll density gradient centrifugation was used to isolate peripheral blood mononuclear cells from blood. For a handful of donors, unsorted PBMC were also used to sequence bulk peripheral blood T-cell repertoires. cDNA synthesis was primed from the TCR beta constant segment, followed by two successive PCR amplification steps. The libraries were sequenced on Illumina HiSeq 2000/2500, MiSeq or NextSeq, producing 2 x 150 bp reads. Reads were demultiplexed and grouped by UMI with MIGEC, and clonotypes were assembled and quantified with MiTCR. To exclude erroneous sequences, only TCR cDNA sequences supported by at least two reads were retained. The tcR package was used for downstream repertoire analysis, and clonotypes were matched across fractions by CDR3 nucleotide sequence plus V segment. VDJmatch was used to annotate antigen specificity against VDJdb, with one amino acid substitution in CDR3 allowed.

The source is a middle-aged man who received an inactivated influenza vaccine. Donor details come from another sample of the same person, matched by shared clones. This chain is built from TRBV5-5 and TRBJ1-2, and TRBD1 may be the D gene, going by 5 matching bases. The source was PBMCs from blood, collected on the day of vaccination. CDR3 protein: CASSLVVQGNYGYTF. Here is the DNA: TGTGCCAGCAGCTTGGTCGTTCAGGGAAACTATGGCTACACCTTC.